These 32 T cell receptor beta chains originate from one sample sequenced in a study of blood T cell repertoires in COVID-19. Assay used: immunoSEQ multiplex PCR; TCRdb lists only in-frame clones, some missing. Here the sample spans roughly 130,000 clones, 60% to 85% being singletons. The sample taken for sequencing was peripheral blood. The receptor source for this set is a man in his fifties with acute or convalescent COVID-19.

This clone was found a few times. The genes are TRBV12-3 or TRBV12-4 and TRBJ2-5; 9 bases align to TRBD2. CDR3 length: 12 residues. Trimming at V came to 6 bases and at J to 5 bases, leaving 1 base not matched to a gene. The CDR3 region has the DNA TGTGCCAGCAGCGCGGGGGGGGAGACCCAGTACTTC. Residues: CASSAGGETQYF.

This clone has more than one count but fewer than ten. Other DNA sequences of this sample code for an identical CDR3. The V gene is TRBV5-1, the J gene TRBJ1-1; 9 positions match TRBD1. The CDR3 spans 14 residues. Looked up from germline, CDR1 is SGHRS and CDR2 is YFSETQ. J was trimmed by 4 bases and V by 0 bases; bases with no gene match: 1. The CDR3 coding sequence is TGCGCCAGCAGCTTGGGGGGACAGGGCACTGAAGCTTTCTTT. Translation: CASSLGGQGTEAFF.

Only one count was recorded for this clone. This chain links TRBV5-6 with TRBJ2-5; TRBD2 aligns across 10 bases. CDR1 is SGHDT and CDR2 is YYEEEE in the germline V gene. V shed 1 base and J 2 bases; nucleotides not matched to a gene: 11. The CDR3 spans 18 residues. This CDR3 is CASSLYVLAGDSQETQYF. The CDR3 coding sequence is TGTGCCAGCAGCTTGTATGTGCTAGCGGGGGATTCGCAAGAGACCCAGTACTTC.

The chain links TRBV5-6 to TRBJ2-3; the match to TRBD1 covers 7 bases. The CDR3 runs to 15 residues. Germline V gives CDR1 SGHDT, CDR2 YYEEEE. The V and J ends lost 0 bases and 1 base, in that order; junction bases with no gene match: 2. CDR3 bases: TGTGCCAGCAGCTTGGCCGGGACAGGCACAGATACGCAGTATTTT. The encoded protein is CASSLAGTGTDTQYF.

V usage is TRBV2 and J usage is TRBJ1-6; no reliable D call. The CDR3 has 15 amino acids. The V end lost 5 bases, the J end lost 7 bases, and 15 bases lay between the germline ends. Germline CDR1 and CDR2: SNHLY and FYNNEI. The CDR3 loop reads CASSLTELRNSPLHF. The CDR3, as DNA: TGTGCCAGCAGTTTAACAGAGTTGAGAAATTCACCCCTCCACTTT. Full variable domain (missing parts from reference TRBV2 and TRBJ1-6): EPEVTQTPSHQVTQMGQEVILRCVPISNHLYFYWYRQILGQKVEFLVSFYNNEISEKSEIFDDQFSVERPDGSNFTLKIRSTKLEDSAMYFCASSLTELRNSPLHFGNGTRLTVT.

The chain uses TRBV4-1 and TRBJ2-1; no firm D call. The length of the CDR3 is 15 residues. Germline V gene lookup returns CDR1 MGHRA and CDR2 YSYEKL. Trimming pared 3 bases from V and 2 bases from J, leaving 11 bases between. The CDR3 here is CASSQGEVPYNEQFF. The CDR3 DNA reads TGCGCCAGCAGCCAGGGTGAGGTCCCCTACAATGAGCAGTTCTTC.

This rearrangement joins TRBV28 to TRBJ1-3; TRBD1 is a possible D gene (6 bases). The CDR3 has 17 residues. The V and J ends lost 5 bases and 0 bases respectively, with 17 bases between them. CDR1 is MDHEN, CDR2 SYDVKM, per germline. The DNA of the CDR3 is TGTGCCAGCAGTATCACGGGACACCTAAGCTCTGGAAACACCATATATTTT. Translated: CASSITGHLSSGNTIYF.

The rearrangement links TRBV5-1 to TRBJ1-1, with D perhaps TRBD1 (6 bases). This CDR3 has 14 residues. Germline CDR1 SGHRS, CDR2 YFSETQ. V lost 0 bases and J 4 bases, leaving 10 bases between the germline ends. CDR3 nucleotides: TGCGCCAGCAGCTTGGGGACAGTGGGCACTGAAGCTTTCTTT. Its protein product is CASSLGTVGTEAFF.

This clone was counted only a few times. The V gene is TRBV2, the J gene TRBJ2-1, with D possibly matching TRBD1 (5 bases). V was pared by 3 bases and J by 7 bases, with 10 bases between. The CDR3 contains 13 residues. Germline CDR1 reads SNHLY; CDR2 reads FYNNEI. The CDR3 protein is CASSDYQGNEQFF. The CDR3 DNA sequence: TGTGCCAGCAGTGATTATCAGGGTAATGAGCAGTTCTTC.

This clone has more than one count but fewer than ten. The chain combines TRBV20-1 with TRBJ1-3; D not certain. V shed 3 bases and J shed 8 bases, with 8 bases lying between them. The CDR3 is 11 residues long. Germline CDR1 DFQATT, CDR2 SNEGSKA (reference sequence). In DNA form, the CDR3 reads TGCAGTGCTAGTATGGGCGACACCATATATTTT. As protein: CSASMGDTIYF.

A few counts support this clone. The sample has other DNA sequences that encode this CDR3 too. The rearrangement uses TRBV2 and TRBJ1-6, with TRBD1 as a possible D gene (5 bases). There are 14 residues in the CDR3. The V end was cut by 3 bases, the J end by 7 bases, with 10 bases between. The germline V gene has CDR1 SNHLY and CDR2 FYNNEI. CDR3 region: CASSEGRVNSPLHF. The CDR3 DNA reads as TGTGCCAGCAGTGAGGGCAGGGTAAATTCACCCCTCCACTTT.

This clone was counted once. The chain uses TRBV4-2 and TRBJ2-3; D is perhaps TRBD1 (5 bases). Trimming removed 1 base from V and 6 bases from J, with 11 bases in between. This CDR3 contains 14 residues. Germline CDR1 LGHNA, CDR2 YNFKEQ. CDR3 nucleotide sequence: TGTGCCAGCAGCCAAGGGGCAGGGAAGGATACGCAGTATTTT. It is translated as CASSQGAGKDTQYF.

The gene calls are TRBV28 and TRBJ1-1; a weak D match, TRBD1 (5 bases). Trimming took 5 bases from V and 4 from J, leaving 17 bases between them. The CDR3 extends over 15 amino acids. Germline V gene data show CDR1 as MDHEN and CDR2 as SYDVKM. CDR3 DNA: TGTGCCAGCAGTCCGGAGGGACCGAGGGGCACTGAAGCTTTCTTT. The encoded protein is CASSPEGPRGTEAFF.

CDR3 nucleotide sequence: TGTGCCAGCAGTTCTACAGCCTATGGCTACACCTTC. This gives the protein CASSSTAYGYTF. The rearrangement uses TRBV7-9 and TRBJ1-2; no clear D. This CDR3 has 12 amino acids. The germline V and J ends were trimmed by 6 bases and 4 bases, with 9 bases remaining between them. Germline V lookup: CDR1 SEHNR, CDR2 FQNEAQ (reference sequence).

The rearrangement links TRBV2 to TRBJ2-7, with 9 bases lining up with TRBD1. Per the germline V gene, CDR1 is SNHLY and CDR2 is FYNNEI. The CDR3 runs to 13 residues. Unmatched junction bases numbered 1, after V lost 4 bases and J lost 3 bases. The CDR3 is CASSATGGYEQYF. The CDR3 region has the DNA TGTGCCAGCAGTGCGACAGGGGGCTACGAGCAGTACTTC.

This chain connects TRBV19 to TRBJ1-2; D remains unclear. CDR1 and CDR2 from the germline V gene are LNHDA and SQIVND (reference sequence). There are 15 residues in the CDR3. V lost 4 bases to trimming and J lost 0 bases, with 12 bases between them. The CDR3, as DNA: TGTGCCAGTAGTACCTTGAGAGGGACTAACTATGGCTACACCTTC. It yields the protein CASSTLRGTNYGYTF.

The chain recombines TRBV6-5 with TRBJ1-6; D gene ambiguous. The germline V and J ends were trimmed by 0 bases and 6 bases, with 9 bases remaining between them. Germline V gene lookup returns CDR1 MNHEY and CDR2 SVGAGI. The length of the CDR3 is 15 residues. This CDR3 reads CASSYSFTPNSPLHF. CDR3 nucleotides: TGTGCCAGCAGTTACTCGTTCACTCCTAATTCACCCCTCCACTTT.

The chain carries TRBV29-1 and TRBJ1-1, with 9 bases lining up with TRBD1. The germline V gene encodes CDR1 SQVTM and CDR2 ANQGSEA. CDR3 size: 13 residues. J gave up 1 base and V 7 bases, and 4 bases lay outside the gene matches. Written as DNA, the CDR3 is TGCAGCGGTGGGGACAGGGCGAACACTGAAGCTTTCTTT. Protein: CSGGDRANTEAFF.

CDR3 residues: CATQRQYGNQPQHF. CDR3 sequence (DNA): TGTGCCACCCAACGACAGTATGGCAATCAGCCCCAGCATTTT. The V call is TRBV19, the J call TRBJ1-5; D is perhaps TRBD1 (5 bases). The germline V and J ends were trimmed by 10 bases and 2 bases, with 15 bases remaining between them. The CDR3 length is 14 residues. Germline V gene lookup returns CDR1 LNHDA and CDR2 SQIVND (reference sequence).

The chain carries TRBV3-1 (or the pseudogene TRBV3-2) and TRBJ1-2, with 7 bases that match TRBD1. Germline lookup yields CDR1 LGHDT and CDR2 YNNKEL (reference sequence). Germline trimming cut 4 bases from V and 6 bases from J; bases unmatched to any gene: 8. CDR3 length: 14 residues. The CDR3 nucleotides read TGTGCCAGCAGCCCGACCGGGACAGTAGATGGCTACACCTTC. Translation gives CASSPTGTVDGYTF.

V and J are TRBV2 and TRBJ1-6; a weak D match, TRBD1 (5 bases). This CDR3 has 14 amino acids. In germline, CDR1 is SNHLY, CDR2 FYNNEI. Trimming left V 1 base short and J 7 bases short, with 8 bases between. CDR3 protein: CASSEEKGNSPLHF. DNA for the CDR3: TGTGCCAGCAGTGAAGAAAAGGGGAATTCACCCCTCCACTTT.

The rearrangement joins TRBV2 to TRBJ2-2; 7 bases map to TRBD1. This CDR3 spans 16 amino acids. Germline CDR1 SNHLY, CDR2 FYNNEI. J lost 6 bases, V lost 4 bases, and 11 bases had no gene match. CDR3 nucleotides: TGTGCCAGCAGTGGTGACAGGGTATTATCGGCCGGGGAGCTGTTTTTT. It translates to CASSGDRVLSAGELFF.

The chain is built from TRBV28 and TRBJ1-3, with D unclear. The length of the CDR3 is 14 residues. Looked up from germline, CDR1 is MDHEN and CDR2 is SYDVKM. Trimming cost V 1 base and J 3 bases, with 7 bases left between them. The chain's CDR3 is CASSLYTVGNTIYF. Written as DNA, the CDR3 is TGTGCCAGCAGTTTATATACAGTTGGAAACACCATATATTTT.

The V call is TRBV5-4, the J call TRBJ1-6; the D gene is possibly TRBD1 (6 bases). The CDR3 runs to 14 residues. Germline V gives CDR1 SGHNT, CDR2 YYREEE (reference sequence). V lost 0 bases and J lost 6, with 7 bases in between. Here the CDR3 DNA reads TGTGCCAGCAGCTTGGCAGGGGCTAATTCACCCCTCCACTTT. It specifies CASSLAGANSPLHF.

The genes are TRBV29-1 and TRBJ1-2, with no clear D. The CDR3 extends over 13 amino acids. CDR1 is SQVTM and CDR2 is ANQGSEA in the germline V gene. Between the trimmed V and J ends, which lost 4 bases and 5 bases, there was a span of 14 bases. The CDR3 sequence: CSVGSTEIYGYTF. Written as DNA, the CDR3 is TGCAGCGTTGGATCCACAGAGATATATGGCTACACCTTC.

The rearrangement joins TRBV11-1 to TRBJ1-2; possible D gene TRBD1, 5 bases. V lost 8 bases and J 8 bases, leaving 18 bases between the germline ends. CDR1 SGHAT and CDR2 FQDESV come from the germline V gene (reference sequence). The CDR3 consists of 13 residues. The CDR3 bases are TGTGCCAGCGCCCCGGAGGGCCAGGGCGGCTACACCTTC. Residues: CASAPEGQGGYTF.

This clone appeared a single time. The rearrangement joins TRBV7-9 to TRBJ2-3; 8 bases line up with TRBD1. Trimming at V came to 5 bases and at J to 6 bases, leaving 4 bases not matched to a gene. CDR1 SEHNR and CDR2 FQNEAQ come from the germline V gene (reference sequence). The CDR3 is made up of 13 amino acids. CDR3 protein: CASSPQGVDTQYF. CDR3 sequence (DNA): TGTGCCAGCAGCCCACAGGGGGTGGATACGCAGTATTTT.

This sequence joins TRBV2 and TRBJ1-6; 8 positions match TRBD1. The V gene end was trimmed by 6 bases and the J gene end by 15 bases; junction bases not matched to a gene: 7. The CDR3 loop spans 12 amino acids. CDR1 SNHLY and CDR2 FYNNEI come from the germline V gene. The CDR3 is CASSGDRLHLHF. CDR3 in DNA: TGTGCCAGCAGCGGGGACAGGCTCCACCTCCACTTT. The full variable domain, with the rest looked up from reference TRBV2 and TRBJ1-6, is EPEVTQTPSHQVTQMGQEVILRCVPISNHLYFYWYRQILGQKVEFLVSFYNNEISEKSEIFDDQFSVERPDGSNFTLKIRSTKLEDSAMYFCASSGDRLHLHFGNGTRLTVT.

This clone was seen once. The chain combines TRBV3-1 (or the pseudogene TRBV3-2) with TRBJ2-2, with D tentatively TRBD1 (5 bases). CDR1 and CDR2 (germline): LGHDT, YNNKEL (reference sequence). This CDR3 is built from 14 residues. The V end was cut by 1 base, the J end by 4 bases, with 7 bases between. For the CDR3, the DNA is TGTGCCAGCAGCCAAGTGGACACCACCGGGGAGCTGTTTTTT. It is translated as CASSQVDTTGELFF.

The rearrangement links TRBV6-2 or TRBV6-3 to TRBJ2-3, with TRBD2 as a possible D gene (7 bases). The CDR3 runs to 13 residues. Germline-derived CDR1 and CDR2 are MNHEY and SVGEGT. V was shortened by 2 bases and J by 9 bases, with 12 bases between the two germline ends. DNA of the CDR3: TGTGCCAGCAGTTACGCGGGGGCTCCGACGCAGTATTTT. It specifies CASSYAGAPTQYF.

This chain links TRBV18 with TRBJ1-1, with D perhaps TRBD1 (6 bases). Looked up from germline, CDR1 is KGHSH and CDR2 is LQKENI. Trimming shortened V by 6 bases and J by 1 base, and 9 bases separated the two germline ends. The CDR3 has 13 residues. This CDR3 is CASSGDKNTEAFF. The CDR3 region has the DNA TGTGCCAGCTCTGGGGACAAGAACACTGAAGCTTTCTTT.

This clone was observed a handful of times. The chain has TRBV11-2 and TRBJ1-2; D is undetermined. The germline V gene encodes CDR1 SGHAT and CDR2 FQNNGV. V lost 5 bases to trimming and J lost 0 bases, with 16 bases between them. This CDR3 has 16 amino acids. The CDR3 nucleotides are TGTGCCAGCAGCCCCGAGCCGCTTAGTACTAACTATGGCTACACCTTC. It specifies CASSPEPLSTNYGYTF. The full variable domain, its missing parts supplied by reference TRBV11-2 and TRBJ1-2, is EAGVAQSPRYKIIEKRQSVAFWCNPISGHATLYWYQQILGQGPKLLIQFQNNGVVDDSQLPKDRFSAERLKGVDSTLKIQPAKLEDSAVYLCASSPEPLSTNYGYTFGSGTRLTVV.